This T cell receptor (beta chain) was sequenced in a study of blood T cell repertoires in COVID-19. Assay: immunoSEQ multiplex PCR; the TCRdb copy retains only in-frame clones and omits some. Of under 40,000 clones detected, approximately 95% appear once; the ten largest clones hold about 0.86%. The sample consisted of peripheral blood. The clonotype was recovered from a male donor with active COVID-19.

CDR3 sequence: CSVDPQGAGTQYF. The CDR3 coding sequence is TGCAGCGTTGATCCCCAGGGGGCAGGTACGCAGTATTTT. The rearrangement uses TRBV29-1 and TRBJ2-3; 8 bases align to TRBD1. J gave up 8 bases and V 3 bases, and 7 bases lay outside the gene matches. CDR1 is SQVTM, CDR2 ANQGSEA, per germline. This CDR3 comprises 13 residues.